A single sample is the source of the 17 T cell receptor beta chains below, sequenced in a study of blood T cell repertoires in COVID-19. TCRdb's copy holds only in-frame clones and misses some; the assay was immunoSEQ multiplex PCR. The sample lists some 300,000 clones, 88% occurring once. Specimen: peripheral blood. All receptors come from a woman younger than 45 who had recovered from COVID-19.

This chain links TRBV18 with TRBJ1-5; D is unresolved. CDR1 is KGHSH, CDR2 LQKENI, per germline. This CDR3 region has 15 residues. Trimming took 6 bases from V and 0 from J, leaving 12 bases between them. The CDR3 DNA reads TGTGCCAGCTCGGCGGGCGTACTTAGCAATCAGCCCCAGCATTTT. It codes for CASSAGVLSNQPQHF.

The rearrangement links TRBV12-3 or TRBV12-4 to TRBJ1-1; D uncertain. V lost 5 bases and J 8 bases, leaving 9 bases between the germline ends. The CDR3 consists of 11 residues. In nucleotides, the CDR3 is TGTGCCAGCAGTGAAGGGAGGGAAGCTTTCTTT. Amino acid sequence: CASSEGREAFF.

This clone came up once. V usage is TRBV10-3 and J usage is TRBJ2-5; 7 nucleotides align to TRBD2. This CDR3 contains 13 residues. From germline, CDR1 is ENHRY and CDR2 SYGVKD. Germline trimming cut 4 bases from V and 2 bases from J; bases unmatched to any gene: 1. CDR3 region: CAISGGGQETQYF. CDR3 nucleotide sequence: TGTGCCATCAGTGGGGGGGGACAAGAGACCCAGTACTTC.

The chain recombines TRBV6-5 with TRBJ2-2, with TRBD1 matching over 8 bases. This CDR3 is 14 amino acids long. Germline CDR1 and CDR2: MNHEY and SVGAGI. V lost 9 bases to trimming and J lost 6 bases; unmatched junction nucleotides: 9. The CDR3 DNA follows: TGTGCCAGTATAAAACAGGGGGAGTCCGGGGAGCTGTTTTTT. Translation: CASIKQGESGELFF.

The chain combines TRBV21-1 with TRBJ2-2; no check of the table's D call, TRBD1, against the DNA was made. TRBV21-1 is flagged as a pseudogene. This CDR3 contains 15 residues. The chain's CDR3 is CASSSRQGGAGELFF. The DNA for the CDR3 is TGTGCCAGCAGCTCTCGACAGGGGGGTGCCGGGGAGCTGTTTTTT.

Here the CDR3 DNA reads TGCGCCAGCAGCCCTTCGAGGACAGCGAACACCGGGGAGCTGTTTTTT. It encodes CASSPSRTANTGELFF. The genes are TRBV5-1 and TRBJ2-2; possible D gene TRBD1, 6 bases. Germline V gene data show CDR1 as SGHRS and CDR2 as YFSETQ. V dropped 4 bases and J dropped 0 bases, with 13 bases sitting between them. The CDR3 runs to 16 residues.

This chain uses TRBV6-5 with TRBJ1-1; no definite D call. Trimming stripped 7 bases from V and 6 bases from J, with 15 bases between. Germline lookup yields CDR1 MNHEY and CDR2 SVGAGI. CDR3 size: 13 residues. CDR3 sequence (DNA): TGTGCCAGCACCCCTTTTGGCCTCTCTGAAGCTTTCTTT. It translates to CASTPFGLSEAFF.

The chain employs TRBV3-1 (or the pseudogene TRBV3-2) and TRBJ1-1; no definite D call. Germline CDR1 reads LGHDT; CDR2 reads YNNKEL (reference sequence). The CDR3 has 14 amino acids. V lost 2 bases and J lost 6, with 13 bases in between. The CDR3 spells CASSQSGSGAEAFF. In nucleotides, the CDR3 is TGTGCCAGCAGCCAATCGGGGTCGGGCGCTGAAGCTTTCTTT.

V and J are TRBV19 and TRBJ1-6; TRBD1 is a possible D gene (5 bases). The V and J ends lost 5 bases and 4 bases respectively, with 12 bases between them. The germline gives CDR1 LNHDA, CDR2 SQIVND (reference sequence). The CDR3 totals 15 residues. The CDR3 is CASSAGRRYNSPLHF. The CDR3 bases are TGTGCCAGTAGTGCGGGGCGACGATATAATTCACCCCTCCACTTT.

This chain joins TRBV4-3 and TRBJ2-3, with D possibly matching TRBD1 (5 bases). V was clipped by 4 bases and J by 6 bases, with 20 bases between them. The CDR3 loop spans 16 amino acids. CDR1 is LGHNA and CDR2 is YSLEER in the germline V gene. CDR3 residues: CASSLWTPIPWDTQYF. The CDR3 nucleotides read TGCGCCAGCAGCCTTTGGACACCTATACCCTGGGATACGCAGTATTTT.

V and J are TRBV25-1 and TRBJ2-1, with 7 nucleotides matching TRBD2. J gave up 5 bases and V 4 bases, and 11 bases lay outside the gene matches. This CDR3 comprises 16 residues. CDR1 and CDR2 (germline): MGHDK, SYGVNS. CDR3 DNA sequence: TGTGCCAGCAGTGGAAGCGGGGCCTCATCTAACAATGAGCAGTTCTTC. Encoded protein: CASSGSGASSNNEQFF. Combining the CDR3 with reference TRBV25-1 and TRBJ2-1 gives the whole variable domain EADIYQTPRYLVIGTGKKITLECSQTMGHDKMYWYQQDPGMELHLIHYSYGVNSTEKGDLSSESTVSRIRTEHFPLTLESARPSHTSQYLCASSGSGASSNNEQFFGPGTRLTVL.

V usage is TRBV28 and J usage is TRBJ1-6; D remains unclear. The CDR3 contains 16 residues. Trimming removed 3 bases from V and 8 bases from J, with 17 bases in between. Germline-derived CDR1 and CDR2 are MDHEN and SYDVKM. CDR3 sequence (DNA): TGTGCCAGCAGTTTTAATCTCAGGATAGGTGATTCACCCCTCCACTTT. This codes for CASSFNLRIGDSPLHF.

The chain links TRBV27 to TRBJ2-2; 8 bases line up with TRBD1. Germline values: CDR1 MNHEY, CDR2 SMNVEV (reference sequence). The V gene end was trimmed by 3 bases and the J gene end by 5 bases; junction bases not matched to a gene: 14. CDR3 length: 18 amino acids. The CDR3 sequence is CASSLAPPTGVATGELFF. Written as DNA, the CDR3 is TGTGCCAGCAGTTTGGCCCCCCCGACAGGGGTGGCGACCGGGGAGCTGTTTTTT.

The V and J genes are TRBV19 and TRBJ1-2; TRBD1 agrees at 12 bases. Trimming at V came to 7 bases and at J to 3 bases, leaving 6 bases not matched to a gene. The CDR3 spans 15 residues. Germline CDR1 is LNHDA and CDR2 is SQIVND (reference sequence). The CDR3 region has the DNA TGTGCCAGTACTCCGGGACAGGGGGCACACTATGGCTACACCTTC. It specifies CASTPGQGAHYGYTF.

This CDR3 reads CASSLGPGDEQYF. The CDR3 DNA reads TGTGCCAGCAGCCTCGGCCCAGGGGACGAGCAGTACTTC. The chain carries TRBV9 and TRBJ2-7; maybe TRBD1 (6 bases). The germline gives CDR1 SGDLS, CDR2 YYNGEE. The CDR3 totals 13 residues. V was cut by 4 bases and J by 5 bases, with 13 bases left in between.

The chain is built from TRBV6-1 and TRBJ1-1; possibly TRBD1 for D (6 bases). The germline V gene encodes CDR1 MNHNS and CDR2 SASEGT. Trimming pared 3 bases from V and 6 bases from J, leaving 11 bases between. The CDR3 runs 13 residues. CDR3 amino acids: CASSEVGASEAFF. The CDR3, as DNA: TGTGCCAGCAGTGAGGTGGGGGCGTCTGAAGCTTTCTTT.

The chain carries TRBV19 and TRBJ2-7; 7 bases map to TRBD1. The V gene's germline CDR1 is LNHDA and CDR2 SQIVND (reference sequence). V shed 6 bases, J shed 3 bases, and the junction held 8 bases outside the gene matches. This CDR3 region has 14 residues. CDR3 nucleotide sequence: TGTGCCAGTAGGCTCACGACAGGGAGCTACGAGCAGTACTTC. This sequence encodes CASRLTTGSYEQYF.